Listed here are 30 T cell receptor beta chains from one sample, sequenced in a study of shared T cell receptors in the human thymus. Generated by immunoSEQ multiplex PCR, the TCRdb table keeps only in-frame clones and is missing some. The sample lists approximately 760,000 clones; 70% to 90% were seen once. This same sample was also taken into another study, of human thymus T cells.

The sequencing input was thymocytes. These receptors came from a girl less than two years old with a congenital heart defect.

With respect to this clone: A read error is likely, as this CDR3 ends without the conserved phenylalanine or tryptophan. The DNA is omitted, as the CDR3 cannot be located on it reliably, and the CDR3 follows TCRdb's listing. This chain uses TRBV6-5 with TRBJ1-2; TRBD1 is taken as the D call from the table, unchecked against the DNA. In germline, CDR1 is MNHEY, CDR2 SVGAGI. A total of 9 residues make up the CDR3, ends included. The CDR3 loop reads CASSFRTGI.

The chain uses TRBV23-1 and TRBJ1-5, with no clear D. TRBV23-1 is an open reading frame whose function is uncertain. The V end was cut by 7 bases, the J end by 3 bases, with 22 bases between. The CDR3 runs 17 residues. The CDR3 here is CASTIGERGNDNQPQHF. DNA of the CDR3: TGCGCCAGCACAATTGGGGAGAGAGGAAATGACAATCAGCCCCAGCATTTT.

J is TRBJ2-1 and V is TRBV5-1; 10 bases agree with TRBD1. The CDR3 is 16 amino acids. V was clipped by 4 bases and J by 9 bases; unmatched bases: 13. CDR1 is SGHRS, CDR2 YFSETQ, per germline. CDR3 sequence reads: CASSRPGQGSRGEQFF. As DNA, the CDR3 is TGCGCCAGCAGCCGACCGGGACAGGGGTCACGAGGTGAGCAGTTCTTC.

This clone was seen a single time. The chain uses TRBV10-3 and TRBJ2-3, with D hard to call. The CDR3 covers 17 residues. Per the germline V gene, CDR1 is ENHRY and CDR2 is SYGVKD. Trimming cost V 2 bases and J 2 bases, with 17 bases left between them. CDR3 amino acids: CAISEGGGERFTDTQYF. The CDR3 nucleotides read TGTGCCATCAGTGAGGGTGGTGGTGAGAGATTCACAGATACGCAGTATTTT.

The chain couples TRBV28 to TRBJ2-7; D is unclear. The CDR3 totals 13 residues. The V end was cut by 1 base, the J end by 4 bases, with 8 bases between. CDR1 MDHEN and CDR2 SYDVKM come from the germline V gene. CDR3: CASSLFSGYEQYF. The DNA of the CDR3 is TGTGCCAGCAGTTTATTCTCGGGTTACGAGCAGTACTTC.

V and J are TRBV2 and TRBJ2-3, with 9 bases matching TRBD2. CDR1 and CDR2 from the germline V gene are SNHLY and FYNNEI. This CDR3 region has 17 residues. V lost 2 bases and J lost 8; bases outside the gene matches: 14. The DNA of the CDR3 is TGTGCCAGCAGTGAAAGGGGTAGCGGGGGAACTCGGGGTACGCAGTATTTT. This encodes CASSERGSGGTRGTQYF.

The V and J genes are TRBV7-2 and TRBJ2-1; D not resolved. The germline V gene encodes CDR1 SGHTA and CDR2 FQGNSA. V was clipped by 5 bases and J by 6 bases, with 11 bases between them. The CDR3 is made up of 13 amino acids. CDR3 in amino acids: CASSRSGFNEQFF. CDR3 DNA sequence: TGTGCCAGCAGCCGATCTGGCTTCAATGAGCAGTTCTTC. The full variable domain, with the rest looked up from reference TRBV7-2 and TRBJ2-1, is GAGVSQSPSNKVTEKGKDVELRCDPISGHTALYWYRQSLGQGLEFLIYFQGNSAPDKSGLPSDRFSAERTGGSVSTLTIQRTQQEDSAVYLCASSRSGFNEQFFGPGTRLTVL.

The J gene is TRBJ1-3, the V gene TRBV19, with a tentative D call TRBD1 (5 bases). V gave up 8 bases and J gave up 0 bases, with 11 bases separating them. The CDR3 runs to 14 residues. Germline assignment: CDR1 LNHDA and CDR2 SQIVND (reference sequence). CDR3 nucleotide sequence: TGTGCCAGTTGGGGCCCGGGCTCTGGAAACACCATATATTTT. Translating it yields CASWGPGSGNTIYF.

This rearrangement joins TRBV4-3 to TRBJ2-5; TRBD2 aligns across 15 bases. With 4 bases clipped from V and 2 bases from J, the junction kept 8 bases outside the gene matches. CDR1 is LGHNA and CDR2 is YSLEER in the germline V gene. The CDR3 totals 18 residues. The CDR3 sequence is CASSPEGLAGGPQETQYF. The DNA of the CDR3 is TGCGCCAGCAGCCCCGAGGGACTAGCGGGGGGCCCACAAGAGACCCAGTACTTC.

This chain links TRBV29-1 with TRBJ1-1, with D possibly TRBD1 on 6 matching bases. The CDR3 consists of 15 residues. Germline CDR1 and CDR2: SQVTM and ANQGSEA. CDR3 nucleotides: TGCGCATACAGGGCACTACTTCCCATGAACACTGAAGCTTTCTTT. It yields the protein CAYRALLPMNTEAFF.

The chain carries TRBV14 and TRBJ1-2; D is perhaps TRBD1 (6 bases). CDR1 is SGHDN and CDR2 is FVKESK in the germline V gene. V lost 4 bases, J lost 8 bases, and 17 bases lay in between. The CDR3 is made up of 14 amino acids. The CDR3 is CASSPTYRAWGYTF. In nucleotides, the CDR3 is TGTGCCAGCAGCCCAACCTACAGGGCTTGGGGCTACACCTTC.

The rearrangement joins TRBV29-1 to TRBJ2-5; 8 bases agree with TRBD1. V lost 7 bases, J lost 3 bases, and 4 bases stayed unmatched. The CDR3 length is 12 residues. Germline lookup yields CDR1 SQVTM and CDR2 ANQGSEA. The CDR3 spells CSALDREETQYF. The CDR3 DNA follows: TGCAGCGCCCTGGACAGGGAAGAGACCCAGTACTTC.

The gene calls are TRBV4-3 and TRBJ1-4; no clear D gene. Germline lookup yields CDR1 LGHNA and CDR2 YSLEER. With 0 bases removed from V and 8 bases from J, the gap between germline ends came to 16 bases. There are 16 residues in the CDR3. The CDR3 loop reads CASSQETSNPREKLFF. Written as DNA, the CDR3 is TGCGCCAGCAGCCAAGAAACGAGCAATCCAAGAGAAAAACTGTTTTTT.

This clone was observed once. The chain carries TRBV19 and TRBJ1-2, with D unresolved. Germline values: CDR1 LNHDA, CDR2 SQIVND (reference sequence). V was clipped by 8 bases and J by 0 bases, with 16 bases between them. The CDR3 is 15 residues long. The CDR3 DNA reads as TGTGCCAGTCGCCCCAGGACTGGGGCTAACTATGGCTACACCTTC. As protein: CASRPRTGANYGYTF.

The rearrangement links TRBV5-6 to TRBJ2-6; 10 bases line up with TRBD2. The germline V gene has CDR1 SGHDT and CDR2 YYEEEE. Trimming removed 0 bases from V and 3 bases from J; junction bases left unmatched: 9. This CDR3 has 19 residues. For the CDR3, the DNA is TGTGCCAGCAGCTTGGAAATAGCGGGGGGTTGGCTTGGGGCCAACGTCCTGACTTTC. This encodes CASSLEIAGGWLGANVLTF.

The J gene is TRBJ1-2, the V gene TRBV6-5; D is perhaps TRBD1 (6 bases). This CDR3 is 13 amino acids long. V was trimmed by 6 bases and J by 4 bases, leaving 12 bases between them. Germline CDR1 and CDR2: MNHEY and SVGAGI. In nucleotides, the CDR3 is TGTGCCAGCAGGGAAGACAGGAGCTATGGCTACACCTTC. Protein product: CASREDRSYGYTF.

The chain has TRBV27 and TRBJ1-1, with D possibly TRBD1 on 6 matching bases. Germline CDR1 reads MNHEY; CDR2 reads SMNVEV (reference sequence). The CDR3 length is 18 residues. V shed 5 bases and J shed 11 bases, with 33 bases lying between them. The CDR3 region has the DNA TGTGCCAGCAGTCCACCCCTGCTTACAGGGCAAACCCCTTCTTGCGCTTTCTTT. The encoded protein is CASSPPLLTGQTPSCAFF.

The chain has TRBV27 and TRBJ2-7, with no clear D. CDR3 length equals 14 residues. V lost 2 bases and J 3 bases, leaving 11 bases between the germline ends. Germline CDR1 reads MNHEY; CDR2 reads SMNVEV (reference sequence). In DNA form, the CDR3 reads TGTGCCAGCAGTTTAGGATACAGCCACTACGAGCAGTACTTC. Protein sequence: CASSLGYSHYEQYF.

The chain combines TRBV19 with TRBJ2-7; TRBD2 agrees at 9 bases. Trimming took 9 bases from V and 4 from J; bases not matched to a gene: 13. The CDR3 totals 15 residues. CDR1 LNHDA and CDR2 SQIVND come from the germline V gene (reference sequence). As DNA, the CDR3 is TGTGCCAGCCAAAAGCGGGGGGCAATCGTATACGAGCAGTACTTC. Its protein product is CASQKRGAIVYEQYF.

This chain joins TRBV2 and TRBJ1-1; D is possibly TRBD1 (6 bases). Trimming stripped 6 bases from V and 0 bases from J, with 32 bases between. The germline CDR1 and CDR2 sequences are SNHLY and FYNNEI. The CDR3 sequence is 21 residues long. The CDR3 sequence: CASSSPRPEGESCVLNTEAFF. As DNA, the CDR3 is TGTGCCAGCAGCAGCCCCAGACCAGAGGGGGAATCATGCGTCCTGAACACTGAAGCTTTCTTT.

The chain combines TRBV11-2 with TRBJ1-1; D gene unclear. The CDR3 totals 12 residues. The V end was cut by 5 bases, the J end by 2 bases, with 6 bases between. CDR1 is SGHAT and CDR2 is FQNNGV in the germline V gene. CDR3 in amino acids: CASSALNTEAFF. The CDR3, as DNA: TGTGCCAGCAGCGCCCTAAACACTGAAGCTTTCTTT.

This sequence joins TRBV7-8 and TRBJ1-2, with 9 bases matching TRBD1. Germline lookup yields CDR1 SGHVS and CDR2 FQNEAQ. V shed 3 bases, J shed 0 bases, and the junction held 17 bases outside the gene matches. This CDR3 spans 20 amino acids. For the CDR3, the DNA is TGTGCCAGCAGCTTTGATTTTTGGGACAGGGCAACTGGGCCTAACTATGGCTACACCTTC. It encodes CASSFDFWDRATGPNYGYTF.

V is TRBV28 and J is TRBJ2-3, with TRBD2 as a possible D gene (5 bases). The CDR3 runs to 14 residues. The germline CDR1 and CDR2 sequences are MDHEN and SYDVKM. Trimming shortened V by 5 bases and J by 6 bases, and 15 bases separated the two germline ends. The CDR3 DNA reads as TGTGCCAGCAGTCCCTCCTATCCGGGGGATACGCAGTATTTT. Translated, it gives CASSPSYPGDTQYF.

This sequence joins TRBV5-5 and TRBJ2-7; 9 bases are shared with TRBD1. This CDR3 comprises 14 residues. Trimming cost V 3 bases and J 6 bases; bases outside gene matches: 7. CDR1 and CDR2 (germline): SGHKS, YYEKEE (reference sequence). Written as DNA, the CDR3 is TGTGCCAGCAGCTGGGGGGACAGGGAAGGCGAGCAGTACTTC. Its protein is CASSWGDREGEQYF.

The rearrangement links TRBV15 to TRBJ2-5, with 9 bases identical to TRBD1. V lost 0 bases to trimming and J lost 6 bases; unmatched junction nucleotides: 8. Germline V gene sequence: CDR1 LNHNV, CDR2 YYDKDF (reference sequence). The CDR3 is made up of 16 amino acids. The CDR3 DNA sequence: TGTGCCACCAGCAGAGATCGGGACAGGGTGAGGAAGACCCAGTACTTC. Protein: CATSRDRDRVRKTQYF.

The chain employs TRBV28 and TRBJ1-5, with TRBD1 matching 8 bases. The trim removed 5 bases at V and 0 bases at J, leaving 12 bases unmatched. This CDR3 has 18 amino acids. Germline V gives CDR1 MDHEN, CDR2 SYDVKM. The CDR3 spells CASSPPDRDPYSNQPQHF. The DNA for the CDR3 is TGTGCCAGCAGTCCCCCGGACAGGGACCCTTATAGCAATCAGCCCCAGCATTTT. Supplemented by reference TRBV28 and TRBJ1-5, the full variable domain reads DVKVTQSSRYLVKRTGEKVFLECVQDMDHENMFWYRQDPGLGLRLIYFSYDVKMKEKGDIPEGYSVSREKKERFSLILESASTNQTSMYLCASSPPDRDPYSNQPQHFGDGTRLSIL.

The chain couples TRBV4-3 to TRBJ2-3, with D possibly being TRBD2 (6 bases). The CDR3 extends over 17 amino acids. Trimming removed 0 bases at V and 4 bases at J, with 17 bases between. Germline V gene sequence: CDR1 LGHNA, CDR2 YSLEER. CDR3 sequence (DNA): TGCGCCAGCAGCCAAGATAAACTAGCTGGGTCTGCAGATACGCAGTATTTT. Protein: CASSQDKLAGSADTQYF.

The CDR3 bases are TGTGCCAGCAGCGTAGAGTACGGGGCGGGGAGCTCCTACAATGAGCAGTTCTTC. It is translated as CASSVEYGAGSSYNEQFF. The rearrangement joins TRBV9 to TRBJ2-1; maybe TRBD2 (6 bases). V dropped 0 bases and J dropped 0 bases, with 16 bases sitting between them. Per the germline V gene, CDR1 is SGDLS and CDR2 is YYNGEE. CDR3 size: 18 residues.

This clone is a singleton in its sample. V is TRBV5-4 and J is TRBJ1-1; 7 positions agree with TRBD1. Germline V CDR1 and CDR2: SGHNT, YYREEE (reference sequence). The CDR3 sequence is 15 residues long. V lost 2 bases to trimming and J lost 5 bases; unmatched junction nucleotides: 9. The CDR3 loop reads CASSFRGGEGTEAFF. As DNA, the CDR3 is TGTGCCAGCAGCTTTAGAGGGGGCGAGGGGACTGAAGCTTTCTTT.

This chain's CDR3 is CAISGLYGYTF. Written as DNA, the CDR3 is TGTGCCATCAGTGGCCTATATGGCTACACCTTC. The chain has TRBV10-3 and TRBJ1-2; D uncertain. The CDR3 totals 11 residues. Trimming pared 4 bases from V and 5 bases from J, leaving 5 bases between. Germline assignment: CDR1 ENHRY and CDR2 SYGVKD.